This T cell receptor beta chain is from a study of blood T cell repertoires in COVID-19. Background on the study: The analysed material was cDNA or gDNA that came from T cells, B-cell-depleted T cells, or PBMCs.

TCRdb's table, derived via immunoSEQ multiplex PCR, lists solely in-frame clones and lacks some. Counted here are a few hundred thousand clones, 88% occurring once; the ten biggest clones make up about 1.1%. The germline V gene has CDR1 MNHNS and CDR2 SASEGT. This CDR3 comprises 16 residues. V lost 1 base, J lost 6 bases, and 16 bases lay in between. The material sequenced was PBMCs or T cells enriched from blood (not recorded which). This clonotype originated in a young woman who had recovered from COVID-19. V usage is TRBV6-1 and J usage is TRBJ1-5; D might be TRBD1 (5 bases). The CDR3, as DNA: TGTGCCAGCAGTGAAGGGGTAGGGGCTGATCCTCAGCCCCAGCATTTT. Residues: CASSEGVGADPQPQHF.